Following are 16 T cell receptor beta chains from one sample sequenced in a study of CD8 T cells in ankylosing spondylitis. Points from the study as a whole: For ankylosing spondylitis blood, a TCR beta motif of about eight highly homologous variants appeared characteristic.

Antigen specificity for these receptors is unknown. Via MiXCR, TCRdb re-called the 5' RACE reads, giving one row per CDR3 protein. The sample lists some 330,000 distinct CDR3 sequences; 8% were seen once. The sample was blood, either unsorted or a sorted T cell fraction (not recorded which). The source of these receptors is a male donor with ankylosing spondylitis.

The chain has TRBV28 and TRBJ1-2, with no clear D. The length of the CDR3 is 12 residues. V lost 8 bases and J lost 1, with 8 bases in between. CDR1 is MDHEN and CDR2 is SYDVKM in the germline V gene. Written as DNA, the CDR3 is TGTGCCAGCCATACTAATAACTATGGCTACACCTTC. Translating it yields CASHTNNYGYTF.

This clonotype was seen more than once but under ten times. The rearrangement uses TRBV5-1 and TRBJ2-3, with a tentative D call TRBD1 (6 bases). This CDR3 has 16 residues. Germline assignment: CDR1 SGHRS and CDR2 YFSETQ. V lost 0 bases and J lost 1, with 12 bases in between. The CDR3 loop is CASSLAQGYGTDTQYF. CDR3 nucleotide sequence: TGCGCCAGCAGCTTGGCCCAGGGGTACGGCACAGATACGCAGTATTTT.

This clonotype turned up a few times. V is TRBV3-1 and J is TRBJ2-3; 11 nucleotides match TRBD2. The CDR3 runs to 15 residues. J gave up 6 bases and V 4 bases, and 6 bases lay outside the gene matches. The germline CDR1 and CDR2 sequences are LGHDT and YNNKEL (reference sequence). CDR3: CASSRTSGRSDTQYF. The CDR3 DNA reads TGTGCCAGCAGCCGTACTAGCGGGAGATCGGATACGCAGTATTTT.

This clonotype was counted many times. The V and J genes are TRBV20-1 and TRBJ2-2, with TRBD1 matching 9 bases. The CDR3 loop spans 14 amino acids. V trimming: 7 bases; J trimming: 4 bases; junction bases outside the gene matches: 7. Germline CDR1 DFQATT, CDR2 SNEGSKA (reference sequence). CDR3 amino acids: CSVPGQGRTGELFF. The CDR3 DNA reads TGCAGTGTTCCGGGACAGGGTCGCACCGGGGAGCTGTTTTTT.

This clonotype was found a few times. The rearrangement joins TRBV5-1 to TRBJ2-2, with a weak D call TRBD2 (5 bases). CDR1 is SGHRS, CDR2 YFSETQ, per germline. This CDR3 spans 13 amino acids. Trimming removed 2 bases from V and 7 bases from J, with 9 bases in between. CDR3 loop: CASSFWGDGELFF. As DNA, the CDR3 is TGCGCCAGCAGCTTCTGGGGAGACGGGGAGCTGTTTTTT.

This clonotype was seen repeatedly, ten times or more. The CDR3 DNA follows: TGTGCCAGCAGCCCCGCGACAGGGCGGAACACTGAAGCTTTCTTT. This sequence encodes CASSPATGRNTEAFF. The genes are TRBV7-6 and TRBJ1-1; 7 positions match TRBD1. V trimming: 5 bases; J trimming: 1 base; junction bases outside the gene matches: 7. This CDR3 is 15 amino acids long. The germline gives CDR1 SGHVS, CDR2 FNYEAQ. Supplemented by reference TRBV7-6 and TRBJ1-1, the full variable domain reads GAGVSQSPRYKVTKRGQDVALRCDPISGHVSLYWYRQALGQGPEFLTYFNYEAQQDKSGLPNDRFSAERPEGSISTLTIQRTEQRDSAMYRCASSPATGRNTEAFFGQGTRLTVV.

This clonotype was observed a handful of times. The gene calls are TRBV28 and TRBJ2-3; D uncertain. Germline CDR1 is MDHEN and CDR2 is SYDVKM. Trimming pared 6 bases from V and 6 bases from J, leaving 13 bases between. This CDR3 contains 13 residues. The CDR3 DNA reads TGTGCCAGCAGACGATCAGCAGGCGATACGCAGTATTTT. Its translation: CASRRSAGDTQYF.

Many counts were recorded for this clonotype. This chain joins TRBV7-2 and TRBJ2-1; D gene unclear. The germline CDR1 and CDR2 sequences are SGHTA and FQGNSA. V lost 2 bases, J lost 13 bases, and 9 bases lay in between. CDR3 length: 11 amino acids. The CDR3 coding sequence is TGTGCCAGCAGCTTAATCGTTGAACAGTTCTTC. This translates into CASSLIVEQFF.

The chain is built from TRBV5-5 and TRBJ2-1; 12 bases line up with TRBD2. From germline, CDR1 is SGHKS and CDR2 YYEKEE (reference sequence). V gave up 1 base and J gave up 7 bases; unmatched junction bases: 9. The CDR3 is 17 residues long. The CDR3 protein is CASSLIRLAGARNEQFF. In DNA, the CDR3 is TGTGCCAGCAGCTTGATTCGACTAGCGGGAGCTCGAAATGAGCAGTTCTTC. Using reference TRBV5-5 and TRBJ2-1 for the parts outside the CDR3, the full variable domain is DAGVTQSPTHLIKTRGQQVTLRCSPISGHKSVSWYQQVLGQGPQFIFQYYEKEERGRGNFPDRFSARQFPNYSSELNVNALLLGDSALYLCASSLIRLAGARNEQFFGPGTRLTVL.

This sequence joins TRBV9 and TRBJ2-1; D gene ambiguous. This CDR3 is built from 13 residues. The germline gives CDR1 SGDLS, CDR2 YYNGEE. The V end was cut by 2 bases, the J end by 6 bases, with 9 bases between. For the CDR3, the DNA is TGTGCCAGCAGCGTCGCTAGTCCCAATGAGCAGTTCTTC. Protein: CASSVASPNEQFF. The variable domain in full, with the rest retrieved from reference TRBV9 and TRBJ2-1, is DSGVTQTPKHLITATGQRVTLRCSPRSGDLSVYWYQQSLDQGLQFLIQYYNGEERAKGNILERFSAQQFPDLHSELNLSSLELGDSALYFCASSVASPNEQFFGPGTRLTVL.

The genes are TRBV4-2 and TRBJ2-7, with D tentatively TRBD2 (6 bases). Between the trimmed V and J ends, which lost 0 bases and 0 bases, there was a span of 15 bases. This CDR3 spans 17 amino acids. Germline V gene lookup returns CDR1 LGHNA and CDR2 YNFKEQ. CDR3 coding DNA: TGTGCCAGCAGCCAAGATCCGGGTCCGGGAGACTCCTACGAGCAGTACTTC. Protein product: CASSQDPGPGDSYEQYF.

This clonotype was detected ten times or more. The chain links TRBV29-1 to TRBJ2-3; TRBD2 might be the D (6 bases). The ends were cut back, 3 bases at V and 6 bases at J, with 10 bases in the middle. Germline CDR1 SQVTM, CDR2 ANQGSEA. This CDR3 comprises 12 residues. The DNA of the CDR3 is TGCAGCGTTGATGGGGCGGGGGATACGCAGTATTTT. Translation: CSVDGAGDTQYF.

The gene calls are TRBV9 and TRBJ2-7, with D perhaps TRBD1 or TRBD2 (5 bases each). The V end lost 0 bases, the J end lost 6 bases, and 10 bases lay between the germline ends. Germline V lookup: CDR1 SGDLS, CDR2 YYNGEE. This CDR3 spans 13 amino acids. The CDR3 reads CASSVGGISEQYF. CDR3 in DNA: TGTGCCAGCAGCGTAGGGGGGATCTCCGAGCAGTACTTC.

This clonotype was observed at least ten times. The chain joins TRBV12-3 or TRBV12-4 to TRBJ2-7, with 9 bases matching TRBD2. The CDR3 consists of 15 residues. J lost 6 bases, V lost 6 bases, and 12 bases had no gene match. The CDR3 DNA reads as TGTGCCAGCAGCCCTAAGGGGCGGGAGGGCTTCGAGCAGTACTTC. It codes for CASSPKGREGFEQYF.

In this sample, this clonotype turned up a few times. The chain joins TRBV27 to TRBJ1-5; TRBD1 is a possible D gene (6 bases). Germline V gives CDR1 MNHEY, CDR2 SMNVEV (reference sequence). The CDR3 has 16 amino acids. V shed 2 bases and J shed 5 bases, with 16 bases lying between them. The CDR3 DNA follows: TGTGCCAGCAGTTTAAGGGCGGGGGCTGTAGATCAGCCCCAGCATTTT. Translated, it gives CASSLRAGAVDQPQHF.

The CDR3 bases are TGTGCCAGCAGTGGAGACAGAGTCGAAAACATTCAGTACTTC. Amino acid sequence: CASSGDRVENIQYF. The chain is built from TRBV6-2 or TRBV6-3 and TRBJ2-4, with D possibly matching TRBD1 (5 bases). Germline V CDR1 and CDR2: MNHEY, SVGEGT. The CDR3 has 14 residues. V shed 5 bases and J shed 5 bases, with 13 bases lying between them.